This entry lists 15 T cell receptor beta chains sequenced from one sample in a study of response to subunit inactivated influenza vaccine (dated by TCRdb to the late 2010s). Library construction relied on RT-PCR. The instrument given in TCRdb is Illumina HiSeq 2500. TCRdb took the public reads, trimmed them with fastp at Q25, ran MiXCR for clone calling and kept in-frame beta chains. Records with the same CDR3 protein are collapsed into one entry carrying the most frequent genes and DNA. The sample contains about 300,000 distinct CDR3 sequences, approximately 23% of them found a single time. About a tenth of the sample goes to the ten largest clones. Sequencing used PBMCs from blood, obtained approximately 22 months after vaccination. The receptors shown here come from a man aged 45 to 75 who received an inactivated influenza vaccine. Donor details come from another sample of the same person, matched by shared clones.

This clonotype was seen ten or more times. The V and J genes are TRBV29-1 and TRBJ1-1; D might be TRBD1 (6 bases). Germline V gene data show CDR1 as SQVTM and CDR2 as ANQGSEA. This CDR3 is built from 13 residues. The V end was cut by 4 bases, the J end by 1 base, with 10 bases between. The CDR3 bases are TGCAGCGTTGCGTTCAGGGGGAACACTGAAGCTTTCTTT. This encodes CSVAFRGNTEAFF.

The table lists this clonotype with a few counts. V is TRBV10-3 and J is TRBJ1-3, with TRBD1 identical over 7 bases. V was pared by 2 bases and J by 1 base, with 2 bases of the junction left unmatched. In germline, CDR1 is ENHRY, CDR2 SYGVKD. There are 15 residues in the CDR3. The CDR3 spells CAISEMTGSGNTIYF. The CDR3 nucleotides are TGTGCCATCAGTGAGATGACAGGGTCTGGAAACACCATATATTTT.

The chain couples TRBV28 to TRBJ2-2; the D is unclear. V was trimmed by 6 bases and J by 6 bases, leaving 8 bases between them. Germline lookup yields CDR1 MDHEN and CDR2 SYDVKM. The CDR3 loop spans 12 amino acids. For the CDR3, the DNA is TGTGCCAGCAGAAGTCTCGCCGGGGAGCTGTTTTTT. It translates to CASRSLAGELFF.

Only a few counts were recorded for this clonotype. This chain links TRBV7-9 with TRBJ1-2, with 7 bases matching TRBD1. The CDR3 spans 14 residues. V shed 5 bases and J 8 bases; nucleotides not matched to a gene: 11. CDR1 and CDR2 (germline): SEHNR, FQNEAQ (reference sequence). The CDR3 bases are TGTGCCAGCAGCCCGACCGGGACAGTTGACGGCTACACCTTC. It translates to CASSPTGTVDGYTF.

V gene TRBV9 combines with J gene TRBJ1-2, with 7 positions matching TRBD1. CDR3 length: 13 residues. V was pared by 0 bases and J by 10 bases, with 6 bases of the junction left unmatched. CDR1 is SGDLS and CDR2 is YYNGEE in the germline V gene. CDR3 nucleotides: TGTGCCAGCAGCGTAGGAGGGGGCTCCTTCTACACCTTC. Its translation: CASSVGGGSFYTF.

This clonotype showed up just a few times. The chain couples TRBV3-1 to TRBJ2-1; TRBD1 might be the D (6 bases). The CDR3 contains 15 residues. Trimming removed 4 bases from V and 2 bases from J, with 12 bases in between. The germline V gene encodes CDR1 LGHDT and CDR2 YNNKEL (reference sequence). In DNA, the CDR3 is TGTGCCAGCAGCCGTAAACAGGGAACCTACAATGAGCAGTTCTTC. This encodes CASSRKQGTYNEQFF.

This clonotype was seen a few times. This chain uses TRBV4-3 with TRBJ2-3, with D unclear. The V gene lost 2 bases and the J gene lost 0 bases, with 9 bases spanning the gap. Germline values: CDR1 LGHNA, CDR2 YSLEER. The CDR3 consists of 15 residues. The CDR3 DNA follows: TGCGCCAGCAGCCAAAGTGTAGCCAGCACAGATACGCAGTATTTT. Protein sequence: CASSQSVASTDTQYF.

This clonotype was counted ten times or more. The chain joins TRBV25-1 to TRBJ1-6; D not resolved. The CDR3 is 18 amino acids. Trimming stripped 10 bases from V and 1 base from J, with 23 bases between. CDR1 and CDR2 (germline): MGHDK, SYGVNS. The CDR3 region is CATPVRENKVSYNSPLHF. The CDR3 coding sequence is TGTGCCACCCCAGTGAGAGAGAATAAAGTATCCTATAATTCACCCCTCCACTTT.

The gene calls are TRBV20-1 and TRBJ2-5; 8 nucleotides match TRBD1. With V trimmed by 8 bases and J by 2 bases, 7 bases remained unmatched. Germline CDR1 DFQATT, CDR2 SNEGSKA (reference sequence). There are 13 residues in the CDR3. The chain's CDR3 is CSPGQGRQETQYF. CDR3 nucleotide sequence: TGCAGTCCCGGACAGGGTCGGCAAGAGACCCAGTACTTC.

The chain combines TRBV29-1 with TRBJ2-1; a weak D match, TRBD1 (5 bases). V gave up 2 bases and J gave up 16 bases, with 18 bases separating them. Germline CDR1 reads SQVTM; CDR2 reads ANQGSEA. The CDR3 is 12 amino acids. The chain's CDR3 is CSVEIRREGFFF. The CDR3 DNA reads TGCAGCGTTGAAATTCGCAGGGAAGGCTTTTTCTTC.

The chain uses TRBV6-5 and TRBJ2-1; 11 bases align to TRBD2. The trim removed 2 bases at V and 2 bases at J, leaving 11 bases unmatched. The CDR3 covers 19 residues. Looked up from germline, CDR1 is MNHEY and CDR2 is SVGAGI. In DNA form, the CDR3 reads TGTGCCAGCAGTTACCAACTCGGGGCGACTAGCGGGACCTACAATGAGCAGTTCTTC. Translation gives CASSYQLGATSGTYNEQFF.

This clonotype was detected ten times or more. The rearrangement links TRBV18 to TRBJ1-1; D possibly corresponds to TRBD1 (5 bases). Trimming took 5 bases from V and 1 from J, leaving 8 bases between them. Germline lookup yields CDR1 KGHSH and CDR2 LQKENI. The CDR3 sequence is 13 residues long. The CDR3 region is CASSEQANTEAFF. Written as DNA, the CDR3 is TGTGCCAGCTCAGAACAGGCGAACACTGAAGCTTTCTTT.

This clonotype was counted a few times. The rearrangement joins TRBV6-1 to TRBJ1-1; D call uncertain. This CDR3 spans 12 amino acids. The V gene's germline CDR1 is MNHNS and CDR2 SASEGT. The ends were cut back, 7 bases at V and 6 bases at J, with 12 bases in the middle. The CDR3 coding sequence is TGTGCCAGCATCGGTTACACTTCTGAAGCTTTCTTT. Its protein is CASIGYTSEAFF.

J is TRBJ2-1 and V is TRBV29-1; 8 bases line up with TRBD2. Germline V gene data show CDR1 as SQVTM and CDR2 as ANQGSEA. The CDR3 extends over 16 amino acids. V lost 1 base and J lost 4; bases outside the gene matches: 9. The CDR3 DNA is TGCAGCGTTGAAGTGGGGCGCGGGGGGTCGTACAATGAGCAGTTCTTC. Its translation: CSVEVGRGGSYNEQFF.

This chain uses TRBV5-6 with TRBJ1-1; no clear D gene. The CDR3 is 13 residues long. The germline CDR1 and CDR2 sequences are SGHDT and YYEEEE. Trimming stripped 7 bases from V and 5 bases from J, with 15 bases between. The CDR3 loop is CASCKLRATEAFF. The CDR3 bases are TGTGCCAGCTGCAAGCTGAGGGCTACTGAAGCTTTCTTT.